This T cell receptor beta chain was captured by sequencing in a study of blood T cells in healthy people across ages. The germline CDR1 and CDR2 sequences are SGHDN and FVKESK. The CDR3 runs 19 residues. With V trimmed by 1 base and J by 3 bases, 14 bases remained unmatched. General study findings and limits: Getting older went along with TCR beta diversity per million T cells dropping roughly linearly. Donors of long life had a larger count of naive CD4+ cells and greater diversity than aged donors.

A J-beta primer mix and a sample-barcoded 5' primer were used in a second PCR of roughly 7 to 12 cycles. Via MiXCR, TCRdb re-called the 5' RACE reads, giving one row per CDR3 protein. The data show around 280,000 distinct CDR3 sequences, with about 25% seen just once and over 25% held by the top ten. Peripheral blood from each donor was collected in a volume of approximately 10 milliliters. This clonotype was seen at least ten times. Its target is not known. Sequenced input: blood. The receptor was derived from a woman aged 70-85 years in good health. The J gene is TRBJ2-5, the V gene TRBV14, with 10 bases identical to TRBD2. The CDR3 DNA is TGTGCCAGCAGCCAAGCCCACCCCCAGCTAGCGGGAGAGGAAGAGACCCAGTACTTC. Its translation: CASSQAHPQLAGEEETQYF.